This passage covers 2 T cell receptor beta chains from one sample sequenced in a study of T cell repertoires in cytomegalovirus infection. TCRdb itself ran the reads through MiXCR, one entry per CDR3 protein. The repertoire holds approximately 500,000 distinct CDR3 sequences, approximately 15% seen once, with about 24% in the top ten. Sequencing was performed on CD8+ T cells from PBMCs. All receptors derive from a human donor in good health (CMV status not recorded). Some clones in this sample may be carry-over from other donors' samples.

This clonotype came up many times. The CDR3, as DNA: TGTGCCAGCAGCCCAGCAAGGGGCCCCCCAGGGGGGGAGCTGTTTTTT. This sequence encodes CASSPARGPPGGELFF. V usage is TRBV7-8 and J usage is TRBJ2-2, with D tentatively TRBD1 (5 bases). Germline V gene lookup returns CDR1 SGHVS and CDR2 FQNEAQ. V dropped 5 bases and J dropped 8 bases, with 21 bases sitting between them. The CDR3 loop spans 16 amino acids.

The V and J genes are TRBV28 and TRBJ2-7, with D perhaps matching TRBD2 (6 bases). Germline V gene data show CDR1 as MDHEN and CDR2 as SYDVKM. V was trimmed by 6 bases and J by 2 bases, leaving 17 bases between them. The CDR3 extends over 15 amino acids. As DNA, the CDR3 is TGTGCCAGCAGAGCACTGGGACTGTCGGCCTACGAGCAGTACTTC. Protein product: CASRALGLSAYEQYF. The full variable domain, its missing parts supplied by reference TRBV28 and TRBJ2-7, is DVKVTQSSRYLVKRTGEKVFLECVQDMDHENMFWYRQDPGLGLRLIYFSYDVKMKEKGDIPEGYSVSREKKERFSLILESASTNQTSMYLCASRALGLSAYEQYFGPGTRLTVT.